This TCR beta chain was sequenced for a study of cytomegalovirus exposure and HLA in healthy donors. Note on this clone: Its antigen is still unknown.

The length of the CDR3 is 15 residues. With V trimmed by 2 bases and J by 5 bases, 6 bases remained unmatched. Germline V gene lookup returns CDR1 MNHNS and CDR2 SASEGT. The data were produced by immunoSEQ multiplex PCR, yet TCRdb's version contains in-frame clones alone and is incomplete. The sample lists 100,000 to 150,000 clones, 70% to 90% occurring once. Study-wide points: Reportedly, diagnosis of cytomegalovirus status by the classifier showed high specificity and sensitivity. TCR sequences were mostly rare, though some public TCRs occurred in many donors. Altogether, about 160 TCR beta chains were recorded as cytomegalovirus-associated. Among the CMV-associated chains, a few were confirmed in vitro as specific for CMV antigens.

The sequenced material came from PBMCs. The rearrangement links TRBV6-1 to TRBJ2-5; 9 bases align to TRBD1. This TCR was sampled from a man younger than 35 in good health and CMV-seropositive. CDR3: CASSELDRGEETQYF. In DNA, the CDR3 is TGTGCCAGCAGTGAATTGGACAGGGGAGAGGAGACCCAGTACTTC.